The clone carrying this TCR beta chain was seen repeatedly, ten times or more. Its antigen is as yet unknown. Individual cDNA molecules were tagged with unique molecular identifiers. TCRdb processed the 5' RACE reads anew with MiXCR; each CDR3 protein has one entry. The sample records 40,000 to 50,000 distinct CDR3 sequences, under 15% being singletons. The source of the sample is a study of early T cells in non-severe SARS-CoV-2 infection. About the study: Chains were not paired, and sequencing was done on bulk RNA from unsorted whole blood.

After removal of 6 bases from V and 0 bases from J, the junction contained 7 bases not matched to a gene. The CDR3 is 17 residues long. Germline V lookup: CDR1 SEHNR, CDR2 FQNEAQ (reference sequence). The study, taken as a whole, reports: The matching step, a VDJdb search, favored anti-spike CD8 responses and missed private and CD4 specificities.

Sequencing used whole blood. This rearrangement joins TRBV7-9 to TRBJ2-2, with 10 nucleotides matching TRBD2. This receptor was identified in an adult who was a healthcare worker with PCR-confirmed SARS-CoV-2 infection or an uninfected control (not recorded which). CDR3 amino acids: CASRYPGTSANTGELFF. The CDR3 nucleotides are TGTGCCAGCAGATACCCTGGGACTAGCGCGAACACCGGGGAGCTGTTTTTT.